Included here is one TCR beta chain sequence, with context. Original handling: Researchers report that nucleated cell counts were estimated from reference gene primer amplification. Method: immunoSEQ multiplex PCR; TCRdb's copy keeps in-frame clones and lacks some. From that table come the V and J calls and clone size; the DNA was used to work out D and trimming. This table holds about 270,000 clones, around 88% found once. These data originate in a study of blood T cell repertoires in COVID-19. The germline gives CDR1 SNHLY, CDR2 FYNNEI. The CDR3 loop spans 13 amino acids. Deletions cut 4 bases from V and 6 bases from J, with 12 bases between.

The sequenced material came from peripheral blood. This receptor was taken from a woman of 80 years or more with COVID-19, enrolled during active disease. The genes are TRBV2 and TRBJ1-2; TRBD1 might be the D (5 bases). The chain's CDR3 is CASSVSPGHGYTF. CDR3 sequence (DNA): TGTGCCAGCAGTGTCAGTCCAGGGCATGGCTACACCTTC.